This is a list of T cell receptor beta chains from one sample in a study of T cell responses to AZD1222 COVID-19 vaccine. Generated by immunoSEQ multiplex PCR, the TCRdb table keeps only in-frame clones and is missing some. The data hold 90,000 to 130,000 clones, with approximately 89% observed a single time. The sample in question was peripheral blood, obtained on day 0 of MenACWY control vaccination. These receptors were taken from an adult in good health. The CDR3 runs from the conserved cysteine through the conserved F or W. Fields, in order: J gene, clone size, D gene, V gene, CDR3 protein, CDR3 DNA. A D gene is named only where the DNA matches it firmly. Clone size is stated in some rows and not others, as once, few, many or a class when expanded.

TRBJ1-3,NA,NA,TRBV9,CASSVSHRDKVLGDTIYF,TGTGCCAGCAGCGTATCCCACAGGGACAAGGTCCTCGGAGACACCATATATTTT
TRBJ2-2,NA,NA,TRBV27,CASSLQGGAGELFF,TGTGCCAGCAGTTTACAGGGGGGTGCCGGGGAGCTGTTTTTT
TRBJ1-1,NA,NA,TRBV18,CASSHRSNTEAFF,TGTGCCAGCTCACACCGATCGAACACTGAAGCTTTCTTT
TRBJ1-4,NA,NA,TRBV5-1,CASSYLGGMTNEKLFF,TGCGCCAGCAGCTATCTCGGGGGGATGACTAATGAAAAACTGTTTTTT
TRBJ2-7,NA,TRBD1,TRBV5-1,CASSLLQGADHEQYF,TGCGCCAGCAGCTTGCTGCAGGGGGCGGACCACGAGCAGTACTTC
TRBJ2-3,NA,NA,TRBV28,CASSLRRGAGTDTQYF,TGTGCCAGCAGTTTACGTAGGGGCGCGGGCACAGATACGCAGTATTTT
TRBJ1-3,NA,NA,TRBV18,CASSPGPTGTIYF,TGTGCCAGCTCACCCGGACCTACCGGCACCATATATTTT
TRBJ2-7,NA,NA,TRBV7-9,CASTSPSYEQYF,TGTGCCAGCACTTCTCCATCCTACGAGCAGTACTTC
TRBJ1-2,once,NA,TRBV5-1,CASSDARRVTGGYTF,TGCGCCAGCAGCGACGCCCGTAGGGTAACGGGCGGCTACACCTTC
TRBJ1-2,once,NA,TRBV18,CASSLISRTANYGYTF,TGTGCCAGCTCACTTATTTCCCGGACAGCGAACTATGGCTACACCTTC
TRBJ2-3,NA,NA,TRBV7-3,CASSLKGTLAFTDTQYF,TGTGCCAGCAGCTTAAAAGGGACTCTCGCTTTCACAGATACGCAGTATTTT
TRBJ2-1,NA,NA,TRBV20-1,CSARLYWEQFF,TGCAGTGCTAGGCTTTACTGGGAGCAGTTCTTC
TRBJ2-7,NA,NA,TRBV5-1,CASSLAGYAYEQYF,TGCGCCAGCAGCTTGGCGGGATACGCCTACGAGCAGTACTTC
TRBJ2-5,NA,NA,TRBV5-6,CASSFNPWAEETQYF,TGTGCCAGCAGCTTCAACCCTTGGGCGGAAGAGACCCAGTACTTC
TRBJ1-2,NA,TRBD1,TRBV4-3,CASSQDRDRGYGYTF,TGCGCCAGCAGCCAAGATCGGGACAGGGGCTATGGCTACACCTTC
TRBJ1-1,NA,NA,TRBV2,CASSEGLGNPRNTEAFF,TGTGCCAGCAGTGAAGGGTTGGGAAACCCTCGGAACACTGAAGCTTTCTTT
TRBJ2-2,NA,NA,TRBV25-1,CASSHSSSTGELFF,TGTGCCAGCAGTCACAGCTCATCCACCGGGGAGCTGTTTTTT
TRBJ1-4,NA,NA,TRBV4-2,CASSQDSGTNEKLFF,TGTGCCAGCAGCCAAGATAGTGGCACTAATGAAAAACTGTTTTTT
TRBJ1-2,few,NA,TRBV6-5,CASKEGLANYGYTF,TGTGCCAGCAAGGAGGGCTTAGCTAACTATGGCTACACCTTC
TRBJ2-5,once,NA,TRBV5-1,CASRAGRQETQYF,TGCGCCAGCCGGGCGGGGCGACAAGAGACCCAGTACTTC
TRBJ1-2,NA,TRBD1,TRBV28,CASSPGQGTNGYTF,TGTGCCAGCAGTCCGGGACAGGGGACGAATGGCTACACCTTC
TRBJ2-7,NA,NA,TRBV7-3,CASSLGTSGSYEQYF,TGTGCCAGCAGCTTAGGGACTTCTGGCTCCTACGAGCAGTACTTC
TRBJ1-2,NA,NA,TRBV18,CASSPADSWGYTF,TGTGCCAGCTCACCTGCGGACAGTTGGGGCTACACCTTC
TRBJ1-2,few,NA,TRBV2,CASSEGNDYGYTF,TGTGCCAGCAGTGAGGGGAACGACTATGGCTACACCTTC
TRBJ1-5,NA,NA,TRBV12-3/TRBV12-4,CAGQGSQPQHF,TGTGCCGGCCAGGGTTCTCAGCCCCAGCATTTT
TRBJ1-6,NA,NA,TRBV30,CAWSVKVGLYNSPLHF,TGTGCCTGGAGTGTAAAAGTAGGGCTCTATAATTCACCCCTCCACTTT
TRBJ2-7,NA,TRBD1,TRBV29-1,CSVADRGRSYEQYF,TGCAGCGTGGCCGACAGGGGGAGGTCCTACGAGCAGTACTTC
TRBJ2-1,NA,NA,TRBV5-6,CASSLAGTSYNEQFF,TGTGCCAGCAGCTTGGCGGGGACCTCCTACAATGAGCAGTTCTTC
TRBJ2-2,NA,TRBD1,TRBV9,CASSAGQGNTGELFF,TGTGCCAGCAGCGCAGGACAGGGGAACACCGGGGAGCTGTTTTTT
TRBJ1-6,NA,NA,TRBV3-1/TRBV3-2,CASSQVQAYNSPLHF,TGTGCCAGCAGCCAAGTACAGGCCTATAATTCACCCCTCCACTTT
TRBJ2-7,NA,TRBD2,TRBV27,CASIPGGANNEQYF,TGTGCCAGCATCCCGGGGGGGGCGAACAACGAGCAGTACTTC
TRBJ1-5,once,TRBD1,TRBV7-8,CASSSDRGPSNQPQHF,TGTGCCAGCAGCTCGGACAGGGGTCCCAGCAATCAGCCCCAGCATTTT
TRBJ1-2,NA,NA,TRBV28,CASSLGPGGYGYTF,TGTGCCAGCAGTTTAGGTCCGGGGGGCTATGGCTACACCTTC
TRBJ1-2,NA,TRBD1,TRBV9,CASSPAGGAGEGYTF,TGTGCCAGCAGCCCCGCAGGGGGCGCGGGGGAAGGCTACACCTTC
TRBJ1-1,NA,NA,TRBV5-1,CASSLSDREAFF,TGCGCCAGCAGCTTAAGTGACAGAGAAGCTTTCTTT
TRBJ1-1,NA,NA,TRBV28,CASSLIGDTEAFF,TGTGCCAGCAGTTTAATCGGGGACACTGAAGCTTTCTTT
TRBJ2-5,NA,TRBD1,TRBV15,CATSREGQGAETQYF,TGTGCCACCAGCAGAGAGGGACAGGGGGCTGAGACCCAGTACTTC
TRBJ1-2,NA,NA,TRBV11-2,CASSPTPALGYTF,TGTGCCAGCAGCCCTACTCCGGCTCTGGGCTACACCTTC
TRBJ1-2,NA,NA,TRBV4-3,CASSQDRAEDYGYTF,TGCGCCAGCAGCCAAGATAGGGCAGAAGACTATGGCTACACCTTC
TRBJ2-5,NA,TRBD1,TRBV27,CASRIQGTQETQYF,TGTGCCAGCAGGATACAGGGGACCCAAGAGACCCAGTACTTC
TRBJ1-2,NA,NA,TRBV5-4,CASSLENYGYTF,TGTGCCAGCAGCTTGGAGAACTATGGCTACACCTTC
TRBJ2-3,NA,NA,TRBV27,CASSLRRTSTDTQYF,TGTGCCAGCAGTTTGCGGAGGACTAGCACAGATACGCAGTATTTT